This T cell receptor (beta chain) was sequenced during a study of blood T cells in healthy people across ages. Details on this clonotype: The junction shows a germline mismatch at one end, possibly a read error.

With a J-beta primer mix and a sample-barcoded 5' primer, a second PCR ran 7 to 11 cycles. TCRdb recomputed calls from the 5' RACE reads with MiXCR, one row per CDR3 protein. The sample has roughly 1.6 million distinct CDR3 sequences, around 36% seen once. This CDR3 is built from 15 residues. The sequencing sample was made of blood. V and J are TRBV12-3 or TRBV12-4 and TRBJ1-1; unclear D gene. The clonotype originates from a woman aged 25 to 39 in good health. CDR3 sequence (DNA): TGTGCCAGCAGTCTAGCCCCCGTCCCCAACACTGAGGCTTTCTTT. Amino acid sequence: CASSLAPVPNTEAFF.